These 8 T cell receptor beta chains originate from one sample sequenced in a study of blood T cell repertoires in COVID-19. The method was immunoSEQ multiplex PCR; TCRdb's version includes in-frame clones alone and lacks a portion of them. The table has around 190,000 clones, 70% to 90% seen once. The sample was peripheral blood. Receptors originate from a man aged 50 to 60 with active or convalescent COVID-19.

The chain uses TRBV28 and TRBJ1-5, with 9 nucleotides matching TRBD1. The CDR3 runs 17 residues. The trim removed 5 bases at V and 4 bases at J, leaving 12 bases unmatched. Per germline, CDR1 MDHEN and CDR2 SYDVKM. CDR3 sequence (DNA): TGTGCCAGCAGTACCCAACGGCCGGGACAGGGAAATCAGCCCCAGCATTTT. It translates to CASSTQRPGQGNQPQHF.

The chain employs TRBV15 and TRBJ2-7; possibly TRBD2 for D (6 bases). This CDR3 contains 11 residues. Germline V gene data show CDR1 as LNHNV and CDR2 as YYDKDF (reference sequence). V was trimmed by 3 bases and J by 9 bases, leaving 9 bases between them. CDR3 sequence: CATSSGDLQYF. CDR3 nucleotides: TGTGCCACCAGCAGCGGGGACTTGCAGTACTTC.

V and J are TRBV7-9 and TRBJ1-2; D is uncertain. Germline V CDR1 and CDR2: SEHNR, FQNEAQ (reference sequence). The CDR3 spans 12 residues. Deletions cut 3 bases from V and 6 bases from J, with 8 bases between. This chain's CDR3 is CASSLLENGYTF. The CDR3 DNA reads TGTGCCAGCAGCTTGTTAGAGAATGGCTACACCTTC.

The V and J genes are TRBV28 and TRBJ1-1; 7 nucleotides match TRBD1. Germline V gene data show CDR1 as MDHEN and CDR2 as SYDVKM. The CDR3 is made up of 14 amino acids. The V gene end was trimmed by 5 bases and the J gene end by 8 bases; junction bases not matched to a gene: 11. CDR3 residues: CASSGAGGAQEAFF. Written as DNA, the CDR3 is TGTGCCAGCAGTGGAGCAGGGGGTGCACAGGAAGCTTTCTTT.

The chain uses TRBV7-2 and TRBJ1-3; D gene ambiguous. The CDR3 spans 16 residues. CDR1 SGHTA and CDR2 FQGNSA come from the germline V gene. Trimming removed 5 bases from V and 0 bases from J, with 14 bases in between. The CDR3 region has the DNA TGTGCCAGCAGCCCCCCCGGGTCCCGCTCTGGAAACACCATATATTTT. It yields the protein CASSPPGSRSGNTIYF. The full variable domain, completed using reference TRBV7-2 and TRBJ1-3, is GAGVSQSPSNKVTEKGKDVELRCDPISGHTALYWYRQSLGQGLEFLIYFQGNSAPDKSGLPSDRFSAERTGGSVSTLTIQRTQQEDSAVYLCASSPPGSRSGNTIYFGEGSWLTVV.

This sequence joins TRBV7-7 and TRBJ2-2, with 11 bases identical to TRBD2. There are 19 residues in the CDR3. V lost 0 bases and J lost 4; bases outside the gene matches: 10. Germline V gene data show CDR1 as SSHAT and CDR2 as FNYEAQ (reference sequence). The CDR3 DNA reads as TGTGCCAGCAGCTTAGCGGGTCGTAGCGGGGGGGCAAGCACCGGGGAGCTGTTTTTT. Protein: CASSLAGRSGGASTGELFF.

The chain recombines TRBV28 with TRBJ2-2; 7 bases fit TRBD1. V was pared by 5 bases and J by 4 bases, with 7 bases of the junction left unmatched. The CDR3 spans 15 residues. Germline CDR1 is MDHEN and CDR2 is SYDVKM. The CDR3: CASSLLTGTTGELFF. CDR3 in DNA: TGTGCCAGCAGTCTACTGACAGGGACCACCGGGGAGCTGTTTTTT.

This clone has just one count. The V call is TRBV3-1 (or the pseudogene TRBV3-2), the J call TRBJ2-1, with D perhaps matching TRBD1 (6 bases). The CDR3 loop spans 15 amino acids. V was cut by 2 bases and J by 9 bases, with 17 bases left in between. In germline, CDR1 is LGHDT, CDR2 YNNKEL (reference sequence). The CDR3 is CASSQKGHQRGEQFF. The CDR3 DNA reads TGTGCCAGCAGCCAAAAGGGACACCAAAGGGGTGAGCAGTTCTTC.